These T cell receptor beta chains were read from a single sample in a study of PD-1 blockade in classical Hodgkin lymphoma. The protocol was immunoSEQ multiplex PCR, while the TCRdb copy is restricted to in-frame clones and leaves out a portion. The data contain about 29,000 clones, about three quarters of them singletons. Sequencing used peripheral blood mononuclear cells (PBMCs), obtained before the second cycle of nivolumab. The origin of the receptors is a human donor with classical Hodgkin lymphoma. Each CDR3 is given without its conserved first and last residue. Fields, in order: V gene, clone size, J gene, CDR3 protein. Clone sizes are given selectively: once, few, many, or a class where the clone is expanded.

TRBV7-2,-,TRBJ2-2,ASSLVATGELF
TRBV7-2,few,TRBJ2-7,ASSVIGLDGSYEQY
TRBV19,-,TRBJ1-6,ASSDAGGSYNSPLH
TRBV7-8,-,TRBJ2-7,ASSETYEQY
TRBV6-5,once,TRBJ1-2,ASSYRQAFYGYT
TRBV5-4,-,TRBJ1-3,ASITNRGPSSGNTIY
TRBV25-1,-,TRBJ2-5,ASGTTSFDETQY
TRBV5-5,-,TRBJ2-7,ASSLQGTPYEQY
TRBV7-9,-,TRBJ2-5,ASSSFGDWETQY
TRBV9,large,TRBJ2-7,ASSFGEGRGAYEQY
TRBV27,once,TRBJ2-3,ASSSLAGNEGDTQY
TRBV5-1,-,TRBJ2-3,ASSFADTQY
TRBV27,-,TRBJ1-6,ASSYGQGTSPLH
TRBV4-2,-,TRBJ2-1,ASSQDGTASDEQF
TRBV4-2,-,TRBJ1-1,ASSQDRGLNTEAF
TRBV20-1,-,TRBJ2-7,SLGHEQY
TRBV27,-,TRBJ1-5,ASRADGTGSAPQH
TRBV6-8,-,TRBJ1-2,ASRLGARGYGYT
TRBV29-1,-,TRBJ2-6,SVVTRISGANVLT
TRBV27,-,TRBJ2-2,ASSLPNTGELF
TRBV28,few,TRBJ2-2,ASRSGTGVYGELF
TRBV19,-,TRBJ2-4,ASKHRGGQNIQY
TRBV25-1,-,TRBJ2-1,ASSEWRVGGSEEQF
TRBV7-2,-,TRBJ2-3,ASSWLGTDTQY
TRBV19,-,TRBJ1-5,ASSFRGESNQPQH
TRBV6-1,once,TRBJ2-3,ASSEELGATDTQY
TRBV9,-,TRBJ2-1,ASSVDPTSGVSSYNEQF
TRBV5-1,once,TRBJ1-2,ASSRGSAVDDYT
TRBV5-1,-,TRBJ2-2,ASSLQDTGELF
TRBV29-1,few,TRBJ2-1,SVEPDRGSSYNEQF
TRBV11-1,-,TRBJ2-7,ASSAQSYEQY
TRBV7-9,-,TRBJ2-7,ASSPWTSGSAYEQY
TRBV6-6,few,TRBJ2-7,ASCPGRAHSSYEQY
TRBV28,few,TRBJ1-3,ASSLARAGGNTIY
TRBV7-9,-,TRBJ2-3,ASNSGGPVDTQY
TRBV30,few,TRBJ2-1,AWSGTSRDGSYNEQF